The rows below give T cell receptor beta chains drawn from one sample of a study of PD-1 blockade in classical Hodgkin lymphoma. The data were produced by immunoSEQ multiplex PCR, yet TCRdb's version contains in-frame clones alone and is incomplete. The profile shows about 90,000 clones, over 90% of them singletons. The sequences come from peripheral blood mononuclear cells (PBMCs), collected before the second cycle of nivolumab. The receptors shown here come from a human donor with classical Hodgkin lymphoma. Each CDR3 is given with its conserved first and last residue. Each record gives: D gene, J gene, clone size, CDR3 length, V gene, CDR3 DNA, CDR3 protein. A D gene is named only where the DNA matches it firmly. The size of a clone is reported for some rows only, either as once, few or many, or as a class for expanded clones.

D: NA; J: TRBJ2-7; size: NA; length: 13; V: TRBV30; DNA: TGTGCCTCGGGCCCCCCACAGGGCTACGAGCAGTACTTC; CDR3: CASGPPQGYEQYF
D: NA; J: TRBJ2-7; size: NA; length: 14; V: TRBV6-1; DNA: TGTGCCAGCAACCAGGAGGCCTCCTCCTACGAGCAGTACTTC; CDR3: CASNQEASSYEQYF
D: TRBD2; J: TRBJ2-1; size: NA; length: 16; V: TRBV9; DNA: TGTGCCAGCAGCGTCTCCGGGACTAGCGGTTACAATGAGCAGTTCTTC; CDR3: CASSVSGTSGYNEQFF
D: NA; J: TRBJ1-2; size: few; length: 13; V: TRBV28; DNA: TGTGCCAGCAGGGGGACTCGGAGCGACCGCTACACCTTC; CDR3: CASRGTRSDRYTF
D: TRBD1; J: TRBJ1-4; size: NA; length: 12; V: TRBV2; DNA: TGTGCCACCTACAGGGGAGGGGAAAAACTGTTTTTT; CDR3: CATYRGGEKLFF
D: NA; J: TRBJ1-1; size: NA; length: 15; V: TRBV5-1; DNA: TGCGCCAGCAGCTTTGGACAGCTCATGAACACTGAAGCTTTCTTT; CDR3: CASSFGQLMNTEAFF
D: NA; J: TRBJ2-1; size: NA; length: 12; V: TRBV29-1; DNA: TGCAGCGCAACTACAGGGCTCAATGAGCAGTTCTTC; CDR3: CSATTGLNEQFF
D: NA; J: TRBJ2-7; size: NA; length: 17; V: TRBV18; DNA: TGTGCCAGCTCACCGAAGTCCGGGACGGCCTCCCGCTACGAGCAGTACTTC; CDR3: CASSPKSGTASRYEQYF
D: TRBD2; J: TRBJ2-3; size: NA; length: 16; V: TRBV5-5; DNA: TGTGCCAGCAGCAAGGGACTAGCGGGAGGGTCAGATACGCAGTATTTT; CDR3: CASSKGLAGGSDTQYF
D: NA; J: TRBJ1-5; size: NA; length: 14; V: TRBV6-1; DNA: TGTGCCAGCAGTGAATTGCGGAAGAATCAGCCCCAGCATTTT; CDR3: CASSELRKNQPQHF
D: NA; J: TRBJ1-3; size: once; length: 15; V: TRBV28; DNA: TGTGCCAGCAGCCAATTGACACGCCGATGGAACACCATATATTTT; CDR3: CASSQLTRRWNTIYF
D: TRBD2; J: TRBJ2-1; size: NA; length: 16; V: TRBV5-1; DNA: TGCGCCAGCAGCACCGGACTAGCGGGAACCCTCAATGAGCAGTTCTTC; CDR3: CASSTGLAGTLNEQFF
D: NA; J: TRBJ2-3; size: NA; length: 14; V: TRBV18; DNA: TGTGCCAGCTCACCGGTCCAGGCGAAAGATACGCAGTATTTT; CDR3: CASSPVQAKDTQYF
D: TRBD2; J: TRBJ2-7; size: NA; length: 15; V: TRBV5-4; DNA: TGTGCCAGCAGCCCGGGAGGGGGTACCTCCTACGAGCAGTACTTC; CDR3: CASSPGGGTSYEQYF
D: NA; J: TRBJ1-5; size: NA; length: 16; V: TRBV2; DNA: TGTGCCAGCAGAGAGACAGGATTGTATAGCAATCAGCCCCAGCATTTT; CDR3: CASRETGLYSNQPQHF
D: NA; J: TRBJ2-2; size: NA; length: 13; V: TRBV5-1; DNA: TGCGCCAGCAGCACCGCGGGATCCGGGGAGCTGTTTTTT; CDR3: CASSTAGSGELFF
D: TRBD1; J: TRBJ2-5; size: NA; length: 15; V: TRBV11-3; DNA: TGTGCCAGCAGCGCCCGACAGGGGGCGGGTGAGACCCAGTACTTC; CDR3: CASSARQGAGETQYF
D: TRBD1; J: TRBJ2-7; size: NA; length: 15; V: TRBV6-6; DNA: TGTGCCAGCAGTTGGACGGGACAGGGGGGCTACGAGCAGTACTTC; CDR3: CASSWTGQGGYEQYF
D: NA; J: TRBJ1-2; size: NA; length: 16; V: TRBV4-2; DNA: TGTGCCAGCAGCCAACGGGGAGCAGGGCCGGTTTATGGCTACACCTTC; CDR3: CASSQRGAGPVYGYTF
D: NA; J: TRBJ2-3; size: NA; length: 11; V: TRBV29-1; DNA: TGCAGCGTCCCGATGGGGATTCCACAGTATTTT; CDR3: CSVPMGIPQYF
D: NA; J: TRBJ1-5; size: NA; length: 14; V: TRBV7-2; DNA: TGTGCCAGCAGCTTGAAGGGCGGGGATCAGCCCCAGCATTTT; CDR3: CASSLKGGDQPQHF
D: TRBD2; J: TRBJ2-1; size: once; length: 14; V: TRBV15; DNA: TGTGCCACCAGCAGAGGACTAGCGGGAGGGCAGCAGTTCTTC; CDR3: CATSRGLAGGQQFF
D: NA; J: TRBJ1-2; size: NA; length: 14; V: TRBV2; DNA: TGTGCCAGCAGTGAGGGGGGCTATAACTATGGCTACACCTTC; CDR3: CASSEGGYNYGYTF
D: TRBD1; J: TRBJ1-1; size: NA; length: 16; V: TRBV9; DNA: TGTGCCAGCAGCCCCAGGACAGGGCTTGGGAACACTGAAGCTTTCTTT; CDR3: CASSPRTGLGNTEAFF
D: TRBD2; J: TRBJ2-1; size: NA; length: 16; V: TRBV9; DNA: TGTGCCAGCAGATCCGTAAGCGGGAGGCAATACAATGAGCAGTTCTTC; CDR3: CASRSVSGRQYNEQFF